This TCR beta chain emerged from a study of early T cells in non-severe SARS-CoV-2 infection. Study details: Sequenced bulk RNA came from whole blood that was unsorted, and chains were unpaired.

Individual cDNA molecules carried attached unique molecular identifiers. TCRdb re-called the 5' RACE reads with MiXCR, one entry per CDR3 protein. The table includes approximately 66,000 distinct CDR3 sequences, about 12% detected once. This clonotype was detected ten times or more. What it recognizes is unknown. This CDR3 spans 13 amino acids. V was clipped by 5 bases and J by 4 bases, with 11 bases between them. Germline V gene lookup returns CDR1 SNHLY and CDR2 FYNNEI. Study-wide points: Anti-spike CD8 specificities were favored by VDJdb matching, whose results missed private and CD4 specificities.

The sequenced sample consisted of whole blood. The J gene is TRBJ1-2, the V gene TRBV2, with D unresolved. The TCR sequence derives from an adult who was a healthcare worker with PCR-confirmed SARS-CoV-2 infection or an uninfected control (not recorded which). The CDR3 spells CASSRDITYGYTF. Here the CDR3 DNA reads TGTGCCAGCAGTCGAGACATTACCTATGGCTACACCTTC.